This is a list of T cell receptor beta chains from one sample in a study of beta chain features in type 1 diabetes. Sequencing was performed with immunoSEQ multiplex PCR; in TCRdb, only in-frame clones are kept and a portion is missing. The top ten hold about 0.64% of the sample, which has some 350,000 clones, about 10% seen once. The sample was central memory CD4+ T cells from blood. These receptor sequences come from a young man with type 1 diabetes. CDR3s include the opening cysteine and the closing phenylalanine or tryptophan.

V: TRBV5-4; CDR3: CASSATSGARGDTQYF
V: TRBV18; CDR3: CASSPGAEPQETQYF
V: TRBV7-2; CDR3: CASSPGRSSYNSPLHF
V: TRBV19; CDR3: CASGTGAADTQYF
V: TRBV11-2; CDR3: CASSSLGLARNEQFF
V: TRBV2; CDR3: CASRTGLNQPQHF
V: TRBV20-1; CDR3: CSVKTDTEAFF
V: TRBV2; CDR3: CASMGRDQPQHF
V: TRBV11-2; CDR3: CASSSRIRVFLSTDTQYF
V: TRBV30; CDR3: CAWSVASGRASKLYF
V: TRBV19; CDR3: CASSIGGGSSSYEQYF
V: TRBV29-1; CDR3: CSVVAPTLHITEAFF
V: TRBV30; CDR3: CAWAGRGSSYEQYF
V: TRBV9; CDR3: CASSPFRAITAYEQYF
V: TRBV10-3; CDR3: CAISGREQETQYF
V: TRBV5-4; CDR3: CASSSYRGSGYGYTF
V: TRBV6-6; CDR3: CASSYDQEKLFF
V: TRBV19; CDR3: CASSMVRESRGNEQFF
V: TRBV9; CDR3: CASSQSGTTWGELFF
V: TRBV12-2; CDR3: CASRLGLAGASDIQYF
V: TRBV19; CDR3: CARDGDTQYF
V: TRBV10-3; CDR3: CASSRTSGSHEQYF
V: TRBV19; CDR3: CASSIDLAGSYNEQFF
V: TRBV27; CDR3: CASSPTISFEAFF
V: TRBV5-8; CDR3: CASSPGMGLAEGGTQYF
V: TRBV5-1; CDR3: CASSREGRYEQYF
V: TRBV14; CDR3: CASGMNTEAFF
V: TRBV27; CDR3: CASSTRQGGDWGYTF
V: TRBV5-1; CDR3: CASSPARAMNTEAFF
V: TRBV27; CDR3: CASSLLPGQGVDTQYF
V: TRBV5-4; CDR3: CASTLPPRLAGFQETQYF
V: TRBV7-2; CDR3: CASSLGGGGNQPQHF